Sequencing of this T cell receptor (beta chain) was carried out in a study of blood T cells in healthy people across ages. CDR3 length: 14 residues. Germline CDR1 reads LNHDA; CDR2 reads SQIVND (reference sequence). The junction had 8 bases not matched to a gene; V was cut back by 7 bases and J by 7 bases. A minimum of 6 million PBMCs was isolated per sample. Through a sample-barcoded 5' primer and a J-beta primer mix, a second PCR was run for 7 to 11 cycles. MiXCR was run by TCRdb on the 5' RACE reads, yielding one entry per CDR3 protein. The sample contains approximately 400,000 distinct CDR3 sequences, more than 45% of which appear only once. This clonotype was seen only once.

The J gene is TRBJ2-1, the V gene TRBV19; 9 bases align to TRBD2. The TCR comes from a man aged 55-75 years in good health. Specimen: blood. The CDR3 loop is CASTLGREGNEQFF. CDR3 nucleotides: TGTGCCAGTACCCTGGGGCGGGAGGGGAATGAGCAGTTCTTC. Looking up the rest from reference TRBV19 and TRBJ2-1 gives the full variable domain: DGGITQSPKYLFRKEGQNVTLSCEQNLNHDAMYWYRQDPGQGLRLIYYSQIVNDFQKGDIAEGYSVSREKKESFPLTVTSAQKNPTAFYLCASTLGREGNEQFFGPGTRLTVL.